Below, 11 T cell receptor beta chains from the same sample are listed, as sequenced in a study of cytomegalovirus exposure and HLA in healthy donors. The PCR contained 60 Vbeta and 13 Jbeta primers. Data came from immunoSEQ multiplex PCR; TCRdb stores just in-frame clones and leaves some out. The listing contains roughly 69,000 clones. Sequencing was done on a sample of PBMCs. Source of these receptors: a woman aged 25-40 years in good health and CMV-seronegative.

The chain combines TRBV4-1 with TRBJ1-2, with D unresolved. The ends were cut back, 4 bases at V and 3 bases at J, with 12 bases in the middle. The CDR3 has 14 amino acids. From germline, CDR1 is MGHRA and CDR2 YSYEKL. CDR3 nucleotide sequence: TGCGCCAGCAGCCTGCCCTCGGTCGACTATGGCTACACCTTC. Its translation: CASSLPSVDYGYTF.

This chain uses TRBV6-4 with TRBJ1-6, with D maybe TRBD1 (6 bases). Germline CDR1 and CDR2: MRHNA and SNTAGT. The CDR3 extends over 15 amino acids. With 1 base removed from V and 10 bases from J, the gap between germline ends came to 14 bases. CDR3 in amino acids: CASSDYPGEGSPLHF. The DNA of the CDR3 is TGTGCCAGCAGTGACTACCCAGGGGAAGGCTCACCCCTCCACTTT.

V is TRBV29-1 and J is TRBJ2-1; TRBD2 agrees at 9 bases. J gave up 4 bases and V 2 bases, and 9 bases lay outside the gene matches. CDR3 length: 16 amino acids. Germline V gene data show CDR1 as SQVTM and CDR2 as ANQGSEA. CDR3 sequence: CSVEIVGTSLYNEQFF. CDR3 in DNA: TGCAGCGTTGAAATAGTAGGGACTAGCCTATACAATGAGCAGTTCTTC.

DNA for the CDR3: TGTGCCAGCAGGGCGGGACAGGGAACACTTCTTGATACGCAGTATTTT. This codes for CASRAGQGTLLDTQYF. V usage is TRBV2 and J usage is TRBJ2-3; TRBD1 aligns across 9 bases. V was pared by 6 bases and J by 6 bases, with 13 bases of the junction left unmatched. The CDR3 has 16 residues. Germline CDR1 is SNHLY and CDR2 is FYNNEI. The full variable domain, completed using reference TRBV2 and TRBJ2-3, is EPEVTQTPSHQVTQMGQEVILRCVPISNHLYFYWYRQILGQKVEFLVSFYNNEISEKSEIFDDQFSVERPDGSNFTLKIRSTKLEDSAMYFCASRAGQGTLLDTQYFGPGTRLTVL.

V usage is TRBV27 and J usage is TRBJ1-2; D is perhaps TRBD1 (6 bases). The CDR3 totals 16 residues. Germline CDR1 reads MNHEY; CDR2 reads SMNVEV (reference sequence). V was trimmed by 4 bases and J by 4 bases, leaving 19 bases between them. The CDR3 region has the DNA TGTGCCAGCAGTTCGACCTGGGACAAATCAGTCTATGGCTACACCTTC. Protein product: CASSSTWDKSVYGYTF.

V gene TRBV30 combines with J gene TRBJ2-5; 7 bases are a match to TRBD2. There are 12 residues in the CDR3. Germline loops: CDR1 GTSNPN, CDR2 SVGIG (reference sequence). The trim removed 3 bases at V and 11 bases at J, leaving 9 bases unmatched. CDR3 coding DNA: TGTGCCTGGAGACGGGAGGAAGGAGGGCAGTACTTC. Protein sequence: CAWRREEGGQYF. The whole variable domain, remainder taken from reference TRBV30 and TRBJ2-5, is SQTIHQWPATLVQPVGSPLSLECTVEGTSNPNLYWYRQAAGRGLQLLFYSVGIGQISSEVPQNLSASRPQDRQFILSSKKLLLSDSGFYLCAWRREEGGQYFGPGTRLLVL.

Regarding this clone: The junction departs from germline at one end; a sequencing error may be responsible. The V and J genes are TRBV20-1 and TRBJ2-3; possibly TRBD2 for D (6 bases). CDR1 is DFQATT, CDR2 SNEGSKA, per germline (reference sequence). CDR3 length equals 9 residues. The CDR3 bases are TGCAGTGTAGTGGGCGGGAATGGTTTT. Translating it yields CSVVGGNGF.

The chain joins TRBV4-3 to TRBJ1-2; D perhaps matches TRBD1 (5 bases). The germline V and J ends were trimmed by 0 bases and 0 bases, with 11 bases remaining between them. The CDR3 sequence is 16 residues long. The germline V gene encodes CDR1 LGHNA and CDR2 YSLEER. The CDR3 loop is CASSQDKGEANYGYTF. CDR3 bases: TGCGCCAGCAGCCAAGATAAAGGGGAAGCTAACTATGGCTACACCTTC.

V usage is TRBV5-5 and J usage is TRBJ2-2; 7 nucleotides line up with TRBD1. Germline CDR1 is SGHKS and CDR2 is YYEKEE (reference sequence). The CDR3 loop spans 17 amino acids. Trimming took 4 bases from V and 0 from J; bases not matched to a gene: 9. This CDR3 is CASSKSTGTANTGELFF. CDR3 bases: TGTGCCAGCAGCAAAAGTACTGGGACAGCGAACACCGGGGAGCTGTTTTTT.

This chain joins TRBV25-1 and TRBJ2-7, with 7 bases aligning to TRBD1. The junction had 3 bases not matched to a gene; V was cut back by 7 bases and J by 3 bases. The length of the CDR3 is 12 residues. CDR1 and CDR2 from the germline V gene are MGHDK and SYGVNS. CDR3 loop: CASIGQVYEQYF. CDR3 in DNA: TGTGCCAGCATTGGACAGGTCTACGAGCAGTACTTC.

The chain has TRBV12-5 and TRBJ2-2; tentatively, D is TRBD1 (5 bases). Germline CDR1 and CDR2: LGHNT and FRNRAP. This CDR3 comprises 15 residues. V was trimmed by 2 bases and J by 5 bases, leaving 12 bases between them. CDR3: CASGLRQGNTGELFF. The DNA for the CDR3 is TGTGCTAGTGGTTTGCGTCAGGGAAATACCGGGGAGCTGTTTTTT.